This T cell receptor beta chain was sequenced for a study of OX40 agonist ivuxolimab in advanced cancers. Looking at the study overall: Anti-PD-1, anti-PD-L1 or anti-CTLA-4 therapy given earlier was allowed, and approximately 40% had some.

Comments on this clone: The antigen is undetermined.

Generated by immunoSEQ multiplex PCR, the TCRdb table keeps only in-frame clones and is missing some. The table records around 82,000 clones, about 88% of them present only once. The CDR3 contains 13 residues. CDR1 is LNHDA and CDR2 is SQIVND in the germline V gene (reference sequence). Trimming shortened V by 5 bases and J by 4 bases, and 11 bases separated the two germline ends. Study-wide points: It was not determined which antigens were specifically recognized by the peripheral T cells that had undergone clonal expansion. Also showing low normalized T-cell clonal expansion were some of the nonresponders.

The chain joins TRBV19 to TRBJ1-2; D uncertain. Sample: CD4+ or CD8+ T cells sorted from blood, taken in a trial of the OX40 agonist ivuxolimab. This clonotype was obtained from an adult with an advanced solid tumor such as melanoma, head and neck, liver or kidney cancer. The CDR3 DNA reads TGTGCCAGTAGTGAAGGGAATACCTATGGCTACACCTTC. It is translated as CASSEGNTYGYTF.